This TCR beta chain emerged from a study of neurological immune-mediated disorders. Study-level points and caveats: The highest TCR clonal expansion occurred in HTLV-1-associated myelopathy; multiple sclerosis fell below healthy controls.

5'RACE employing 10-nucleotide random UMIs yielded the cDNA. Each CDR3 protein gets one entry after TCRdb re-called the 5' RACE reads with MiXCR. The data contain about 49,000 distinct CDR3 sequences, over 8% of them singletons. This CDR3 region has 14 residues. V lost 3 bases and J lost 5; bases outside the gene matches: 1. Germline V CDR1 and CDR2: SEHNR, FQNEAQ (reference sequence). There are many counts of this clonotype. The antigen remains undetermined. The time point: longitudinal time-point 1 (baseline). Unsorted libraries were generated from 2 million PBMCs held at -80 degrees C. The sequence derives from a woman aged 40 to 50 in good health. The chain is built from TRBV7-9 and TRBJ1-6, with 7 nucleotides matching TRBD1. The specimen was PBMCs. In nucleotides, the CDR3 is TGTGCCAGCAGCTTTACAGGGGATAATTCACCCCTCCACTTT. Its translation is CASSFTGDNSPLHF.